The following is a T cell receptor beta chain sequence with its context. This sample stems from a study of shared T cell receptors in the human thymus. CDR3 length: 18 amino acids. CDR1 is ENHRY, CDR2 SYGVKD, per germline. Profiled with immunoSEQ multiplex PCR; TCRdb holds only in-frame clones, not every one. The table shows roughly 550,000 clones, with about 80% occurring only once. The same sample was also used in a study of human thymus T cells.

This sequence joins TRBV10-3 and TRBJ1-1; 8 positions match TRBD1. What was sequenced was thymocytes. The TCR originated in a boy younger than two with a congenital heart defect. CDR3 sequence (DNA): TGTGCTACCAAATGGGGGGCCGGACAGGGAAGAAAGGCCACTGAAGCTTTCTTT. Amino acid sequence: CATKWGAGQGRKATEAFF.